The T cell receptor beta chain described here comes from a study of cytomegalovirus exposure and HLA in healthy donors. It was with 60 Vbeta and 13 Jbeta primers that the PCR ran. Data came from immunoSEQ multiplex PCR; TCRdb stores just in-frame clones and leaves some out. The top ten hold roughly 0.2% of the sample, which has around 180,000 clones, 87% seen once. Germline CDR1 is SEHNR and CDR2 is FQNEAQ (reference sequence). Between the trimmed V and J ends, which lost 3 bases and 2 bases, there was a span of 22 bases. The length of the CDR3 is 18 residues. This receptor was obtained from a girl less than two years old in good health and CMV-seronegative. The V call is TRBV7-9, the J call TRBJ1-2; D not certain. The specimen sequenced was PBMCs. CDR3 sequence reads: CASSFLRISQDRNYGYTF. CDR3 nucleotides: TGTGCCAGCAGCTTTCTTCGGATTAGCCAAGATCGAAACTATGGCTACACCTTC.